The sample holds one count of the clone carrying this T cell receptor beta chain. Its specificity is not known. The assay was immunoSEQ multiplex PCR, and TCRdb's table has in-frame clones only and misses some. The data show around 110,000 clones, with about 74% seen just once and 4% to 5% held by the top ten. The CDR3 has 14 residues. Germline-derived CDR1 and CDR2 are SGHDN and FVKESK. Trimming took 1 base from V and 1 from J, leaving 7 bases between them. A few pembrolizumab responders had their TCRs sequenced. The data were obtained in a study of PD-1 blockade in mismatch repair-deficient tumors. Overall study context: Patients had over ten mismatch repair-deficient cancer types and were previously treated and progressing.

Regarding the study as a whole: After pembrolizumab, tumor-resident clones rose rapidly, then generally contracted before radiologic responses.

The sequence was obtained from an adult with mismatch repair-deficient cancer. Sample: peripheral blood, taken roughly 13 months after starting pembrolizumab. The chain couples TRBV14 to TRBJ1-2; D is unresolved. The CDR3 reads CASSQGKVNYGYTF. Written as DNA, the CDR3 is TGTGCCAGCAGCCAAGGGAAAGTTAACTATGGCTACACCTTC.